The clone carrying this T cell receptor beta chain was seen only a few times. TCRdb recomputed calls from the RACE reads with MiXCR, one row per CDR3 protein. The repertoire has about 130,000 distinct CDR3 sequences, around 8.2% of them found once; the top ten carry around 1.7%. These data belong to a study of human T cells and chemical hapten exposure. Study-level information: There were per-sample TCR yield variations, arising mainly from small pooled library volume differences.

Regarding time point: healthy volunteer bleed at 2 weeks. Whole blood that had not been fractionated was the source of extracted total RNA. V was cut by 0 bases and J by 5 bases, with 7 bases left in between. CDR3 size: 13 residues. Germline assignment: CDR1 WNHNN and CDR2 SYGVQD (reference sequence). This chain joins TRBV10-1 and TRBJ2-5; no definite D call. The TCR sequence derives from a male donor in good health. Some clones in this sample may be carry-over from other donors' samples. Sequencing input: whole blood. The DNA for the CDR3 is TGCGCCAGCAGTGAGTCAGGGCACGAGACCCAGTACTTC. This sequence encodes CASSESGHETQYF.